This T cell receptor beta chain was captured in a study of cytomegalovirus exposure and HLA in healthy donors. Assay: immunoSEQ multiplex PCR; the TCRdb copy retains only in-frame clones and omits some. The table has a few hundred thousand clones, approximately 90% seen once. Overall study results and limits: Most TCR sequences proved rare, with some public TCRs found in many donors.

Concerning this clone: The antigen is undetermined.

This CDR3 region has 14 residues. Per the germline V gene, CDR1 is MRHNA and CDR2 is SNTAGT. Trimming took 0 bases from V and 9 from J, leaving 12 bases between them. The sequence came from a woman aged 18-29 years in good health and CMV-seronegative. V and J are TRBV6-4 and TRBJ2-1, with D possibly TRBD2 on 6 matching bases. Sequencing used PBMCs. The CDR3 sequence is CASSDSSEGSEQFF. The CDR3 bases are TGTGCCAGCAGTGACTCCTCGGAGGGGAGTGAGCAGTTCTTC.